The next 25 T cell receptor beta chains were all read from a single sample in a study of cytomegalovirus exposure and HLA in healthy donors. The study ran its PCR with 60 Vbeta and 13 Jbeta primers. Profiled with immunoSEQ multiplex PCR; TCRdb holds only in-frame clones, not every one. This sample carries under 90,000 clones, with roughly 8% going to the ten biggest clones. The sequenced material came from PBMCs. Receptors were obtained from a female donor in good health and CMV-seropositive.

The rearrangement joins TRBV30 to TRBJ2-1; TRBD2 matches at 9 bases. In germline, CDR1 is GTSNPN, CDR2 SVGIG (reference sequence). The CDR3 length is 15 residues. Trimming removed 3 bases from V and 6 bases from J; junction bases left unmatched: 9. CDR3 amino acids: CAWRWPGLARNEQFF. The CDR3 DNA sequence: TGTGCCTGGAGGTGGCCGGGACTAGCACGCAATGAGCAGTTCTTC.

The V and J genes are TRBV7-2 and TRBJ2-5; no definite D call. The germline V and J ends were trimmed by 2 bases and 7 bases, with 11 bases remaining between them. Germline loops: CDR1 SGHTA, CDR2 FQGNSA. This CDR3 comprises 13 residues. The CDR3 reads CASSLYQSGTQYF. CDR3 nucleotides: TGTGCCAGCAGCTTATATCAGTCGGGGACCCAGTACTTC.

This rearrangement joins TRBV7-8 to TRBJ1-1; D is unresolved. The length of the CDR3 is 15 residues. The V gene's germline CDR1 is SGHVS and CDR2 FQNEAQ. Trimming shortened V by 5 bases and J by 1 base, and 14 bases separated the two germline ends. CDR3 protein: CASSPEVGRNTEAFF. DNA of the CDR3: TGTGCCAGCAGCCCCGAAGTAGGGAGGAACACTGAAGCTTTCTTT.

The rearrangement uses TRBV7-9 and TRBJ1-3, with unresolved D. Trimming left V 1 base short and J 2 bases short, with 9 bases between. Germline CDR1 reads SEHNR; CDR2 reads FQNEAQ (reference sequence). The CDR3 covers 15 residues. The CDR3 sequence is CASSLVSEAGNTIYF. The DNA of the CDR3 is TGTGCCAGCAGCTTAGTAAGTGAGGCTGGAAACACCATATATTTT.

The CDR3 reads CASSYRNMNTEAFF. CDR3 sequence (DNA): TGTGCCAGCAGTTACCGTAACATGAACACTGAAGCTTTCTTT. The chain recombines TRBV6-5 with TRBJ1-1; D gene unclear. This CDR3 region has 14 residues. The V gene's germline CDR1 is MNHEY and CDR2 SVGAGI. V was shortened by 2 bases and J by 0 bases, with 7 bases between the two germline ends.

The chain employs TRBV5-1 and TRBJ2-7; 11 bases agree with TRBD1. Germline values: CDR1 SGHRS, CDR2 YFSETQ. The CDR3 runs to 15 residues. V was pared by 0 bases and J by 7 bases, with 6 bases of the junction left unmatched. The CDR3 DNA reads TGCGCCAGCAGCTTGGAGGGACAGGGGGTAGGGGAGCAGTACTTC. Translation gives CASSLEGQGVGEQYF.

The J gene is TRBJ2-2, the V gene TRBV2; D not resolved. V lost 5 bases, J lost 3 bases, and 10 bases lay in between. Germline-derived CDR1 and CDR2 are SNHLY and FYNNEI. The length of the CDR3 is 14 residues. The CDR3 here is CASSSFSYTGELFF. In nucleotides, the CDR3 is TGTGCCAGCAGTAGTTTCAGTTACACCGGGGAGCTGTTTTTT.

The chain employs TRBV7-2 and TRBJ1-1; TRBD1 might be the D (5 bases). Trimming left V 1 base short and J 7 bases short, with 16 bases between. In germline, CDR1 is SGHTA, CDR2 FQGNSA. CDR3 length equals 15 residues. The CDR3 DNA is TGTGCCAGCAGCTTAGTCTCGGCAGGGAAGGTTGAAGCTTTCTTT. Translated: CASSLVSAGKVEAFF. The variable domain in full, completed from reference TRBV7-2 and TRBJ1-1, reads GAGVSQSPSNKVTEKGKDVELRCDPISGHTALYWYRQSLGQGLEFLIYFQGNSAPDKSGLPSDRFSAERTGGSVSTLTIQRTQQEDSAVYLCASSLVSAGKVEAFFGQGTRLTVV.

The chain carries TRBV5-6 and TRBJ1-2, with D uncertain. The CDR3 has 11 residues. From germline, CDR1 is SGHDT and CDR2 YYEEEE. The V end was cut by 3 bases, the J end by 8 bases, with 8 bases between. The CDR3: CASSSSKGYTF. In DNA, the CDR3 is TGTGCCAGCAGCTCCTCTAAGGGCTACACCTTC.

The chain carries TRBV15 and TRBJ2-7, with 9 bases identical to TRBD1. This CDR3 contains 15 residues. Germline loops: CDR1 LNHNV, CDR2 YYDKDF (reference sequence). The V and J ends lost 3 bases and 2 bases, in that order; junction bases with no gene match: 5. This CDR3 is CATSRDRQGAYEQYF. DNA for the CDR3: TGTGCCACCAGCAGGGATAGACAGGGGGCCTACGAGCAGTACTTC.

This chain's CDR3 is CASSYVPSSYEQYF. In nucleotides, the CDR3 is TGTGCCAGCAGCTACGTGCCGAGCTCCTACGAGCAGTACTTC. The chain combines TRBV7-9 with TRBJ2-7; no definite D call. V lost 4 bases, J lost 0 bases, and 10 bases lay in between. The V gene's germline CDR1 is SEHNR and CDR2 FQNEAQ (reference sequence). The CDR3 spans 14 residues.

The chain joins TRBV6-5 to TRBJ2-5; D might be TRBD2 (5 bases). The CDR3 extends over 14 amino acids. V was shortened by 5 bases and J by 5 bases, with 15 bases between the two germline ends. Germline CDR1 reads MNHEY; CDR2 reads SVGAGI. CDR3 loop: CASSPLGRSETQYF. CDR3 bases: TGTGCCAGCAGTCCCCTGGGGAGATCGGAGACCCAGTACTTC.

The chain links TRBV5-3 to TRBJ2-5, with 11 bases aligning to TRBD1. TRBV5-3 is assigned to the ORF class and has an uncertain function. This CDR3 spans 15 amino acids. V lost 4 bases, J lost 11 bases, and 13 bases stayed unmatched. The CDR3 reads CARSNRDRGYREQYF. The CDR3 DNA reads TGTGCCAGAAGCAACCGGGACAGGGGGTATCGGGAGCAGTACTTC.

The chain is built from TRBV6-1 and TRBJ1-6, with D maybe TRBD1 (6 bases). CDR1 MNHNS and CDR2 SASEGT come from the germline V gene. Deletions cut 5 bases from V and 6 bases from J, with 11 bases between. The CDR3 is made up of 14 amino acids. CDR3: CASSPYRVNSPLHF. The DNA for the CDR3 is TGTGCCAGCAGTCCTTACAGGGTTAATTCACCCCTCCACTTT.

The chain joins TRBV30 to TRBJ1-1, with 10 nucleotides matching TRBD1. Germline loops: CDR1 GTSNPN, CDR2 SVGIG (reference sequence). The CDR3 has 12 amino acids. With V trimmed by 5 bases and J by 3 bases, 0 bases remained unmatched. CDR3 sequence: CAWGTGDTEAFF. The DNA of the CDR3 is TGTGCCTGGGGGACAGGGGACACTGAAGCTTTCTTT. The complete variable domain, with remaining parts taken from reference TRBV30 and TRBJ1-1, reads SQTIHQWPATLVQPVGSPLSLECTVEGTSNPNLYWYRQAAGRGLQLLFYSVGIGQISSEVPQNLSASRPQDRQFILSSKKLLLSDSGFYLCAWGTGDTEAFFGQGTRLTVV.

This CDR3 is CASSERGGQDYGYTF. Here the CDR3 DNA reads TGTGCCAGCAGCGAGAGGGGGGGGCAAGACTATGGCTACACCTTC. V gene TRBV9 combines with J gene TRBJ1-2, with D tentatively TRBD1 (6 bases). This CDR3 spans 15 amino acids. The ends were cut back, 3 bases at V and 3 bases at J, with 15 bases in the middle. CDR1 and CDR2 from the germline V gene are SGDLS and YYNGEE.

The rearrangement links TRBV29-1 to TRBJ1-5; D might be TRBD1 (5 bases). The CDR3 has 13 amino acids. The V and J ends lost 3 bases and 7 bases respectively, with 13 bases between them. CDR1 and CDR2 (germline): SQVTM, ANQGSEA. This chain's CDR3 is CSVDPGLGQPQHF. CDR3 sequence (DNA): TGCAGCGTTGACCCAGGGTTAGGGCAGCCCCAGCATTTT.

The gene calls are TRBV6-5 and TRBJ1-1; the match to TRBD1 covers 10 bases. Germline loops: CDR1 MNHEY, CDR2 SVGAGI. The CDR3 is 15 residues long. The trim removed 5 bases at V and 1 base at J, leaving 4 bases unmatched. CDR3 sequence reads: CASSTRDRGNTEAFF. CDR3 bases: TGTGCCAGCAGTACTCGGGACAGGGGGAACACTGAAGCTTTCTTT.

The rearrangement links TRBV6-1 to TRBJ2-7; tentatively, D is TRBD2 (5 bases). This CDR3 is built from 13 residues. CDR1 is MNHNS and CDR2 is SASEGT in the germline V gene. Trimming took off 7 bases at V and 4 bases at J, with 14 bases between the two ends. CDR3 protein: CASTEGVGYEQYF. CDR3 DNA sequence: TGTGCCAGCACCGAGGGCGTGGGTTACGAGCAGTACTTC.

The V and J genes are TRBV5-6 and TRBJ1-2; D not certain. The germline V and J ends were trimmed by 2 bases and 4 bases, with 12 bases remaining between them. CDR1 SGHDT and CDR2 YYEEEE come from the germline V gene. The CDR3 length is 14 residues. The CDR3 protein is CASSLQPRIYGYTF. The DNA for the CDR3 is TGTGCCAGCAGCTTACAGCCACGCATCTATGGCTACACCTTC.

V and J are TRBV29-1 and TRBJ1-4; D unclear. Germline V CDR1 and CDR2: SQVTM, ANQGSEA. The V end lost 4 bases, the J end lost 4 bases, and 7 bases lay between the germline ends. This CDR3 is built from 12 residues. For the CDR3, the DNA is TGCAGCGTTGTCTCGGGTAATGAAAAACTGTTTTTT. As protein: CSVVSGNEKLFF.

This chain links TRBV13 with TRBJ1-4; a possible D gene is TRBD1 (6 bases). The germline V and J ends were trimmed by 4 bases and 2 bases, with 14 bases remaining between them. The CDR3 consists of 16 residues. In germline, CDR1 is PRHDT, CDR2 FYEKMQ (reference sequence). The CDR3 sequence: CASSSRRDITNEKLFF. The DNA of the CDR3 is TGTGCCAGCAGCTCTCGACGGGACATCACTAATGAAAAACTGTTTTTT.

This chain uses TRBV9 with TRBJ2-1; D remains unclear. V lost 0 bases, J lost 10 bases, and 17 bases lay in between. CDR1 SGDLS and CDR2 YYNGEE come from the germline V gene. The CDR3 totals 15 residues. The CDR3 sequence: CASSVGAVNQVEQFF. CDR3 coding DNA: TGTGCCAGCAGCGTAGGGGCTGTCAACCAGGTAGAGCAGTTCTTC.

This chain's CDR3 is CASSESGGLQETQYF. Here the CDR3 DNA reads TGTGCCAGCAGTGAGAGCGGGGGACTCCAAGAGACCCAGTACTTC. This chain uses TRBV25-1 with TRBJ2-5, with 8 bases that match TRBD2. The germline V gene has CDR1 MGHDK and CDR2 SYGVNS. The CDR3 runs to 15 residues. V gave up 3 bases and J gave up 1 base; unmatched junction bases: 4.

This chain joins TRBV19 and TRBJ1-2; D might be TRBD1 (5 bases). This CDR3 region has 11 residues. V dropped 9 bases and J dropped 4 bases, with 9 bases sitting between them. Germline CDR1 LNHDA, CDR2 SQIVND (reference sequence). The CDR3 region has the DNA TGTGCCAGCAGGGAGGTCTATGGCTACACCTTC. Encoded protein: CASREVYGYTF.